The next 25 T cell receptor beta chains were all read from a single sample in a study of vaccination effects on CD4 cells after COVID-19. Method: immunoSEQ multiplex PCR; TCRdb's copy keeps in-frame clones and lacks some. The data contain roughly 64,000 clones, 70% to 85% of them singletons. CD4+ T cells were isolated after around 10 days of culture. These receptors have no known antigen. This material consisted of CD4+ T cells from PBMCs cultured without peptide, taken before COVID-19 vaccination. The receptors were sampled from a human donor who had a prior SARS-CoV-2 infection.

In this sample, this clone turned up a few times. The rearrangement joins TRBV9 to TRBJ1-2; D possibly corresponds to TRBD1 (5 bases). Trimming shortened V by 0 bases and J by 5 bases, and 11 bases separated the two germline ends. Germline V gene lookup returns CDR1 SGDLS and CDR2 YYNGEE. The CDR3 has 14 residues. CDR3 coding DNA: TGTGCCAGCAGCGTAGCGGCAGGGCGGTATGGCTACACCTTC. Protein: CASSVAAGRYGYTF.

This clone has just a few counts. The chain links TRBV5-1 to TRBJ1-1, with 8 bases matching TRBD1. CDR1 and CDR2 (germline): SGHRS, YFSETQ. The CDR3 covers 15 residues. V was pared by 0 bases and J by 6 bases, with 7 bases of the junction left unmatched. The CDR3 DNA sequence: TGCGCCAGCAGCTTGGAGTCAGGGGGCGGATCTGAAGCTTTCTTT. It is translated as CASSLESGGGSEAFF.

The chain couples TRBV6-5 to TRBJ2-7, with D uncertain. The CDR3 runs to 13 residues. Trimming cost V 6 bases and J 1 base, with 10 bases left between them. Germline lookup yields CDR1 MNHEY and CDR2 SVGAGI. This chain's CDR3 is CASSPSWSYEQYF. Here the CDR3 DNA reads TGTGCCAGCAGCCCGAGCTGGTCCTACGAGCAGTACTTC.

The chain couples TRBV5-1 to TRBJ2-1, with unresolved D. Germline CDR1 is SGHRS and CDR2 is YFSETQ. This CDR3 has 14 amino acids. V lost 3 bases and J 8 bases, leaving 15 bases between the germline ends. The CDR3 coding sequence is TGCGCCAGCAGCTCCGACCCGAGTTTGGATGAGCAGTTCTTC. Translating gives CASSSDPSLDEQFF.

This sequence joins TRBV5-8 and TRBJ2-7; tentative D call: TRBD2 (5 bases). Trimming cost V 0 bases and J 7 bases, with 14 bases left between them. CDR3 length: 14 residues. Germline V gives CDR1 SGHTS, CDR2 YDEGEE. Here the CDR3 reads CASSLGGQTIEQYF. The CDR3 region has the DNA TGTGCCAGCAGCTTGGGTGGGCAGACTATAGAGCAGTACTTC. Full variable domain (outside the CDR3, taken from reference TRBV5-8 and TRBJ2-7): EAGVTQSPTHLIKTRGQQATLRCSPISGHTSVYWYQQALGLGLQFLLWYDEGEERNRGNFPPRFSGRQFPNYSSELNVNALELEDSALYLCASSLGGQTIEQYFGPGTRLTVT.

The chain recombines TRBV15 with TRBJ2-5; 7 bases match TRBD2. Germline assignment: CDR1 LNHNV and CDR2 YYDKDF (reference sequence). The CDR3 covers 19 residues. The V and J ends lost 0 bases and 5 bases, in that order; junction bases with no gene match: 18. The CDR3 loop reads CATSRETAGYHRPVETQYF. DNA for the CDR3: TGTGCCACCAGCAGAGAAACAGCGGGGTACCACCGCCCCGTGGAGACCCAGTACTTC.

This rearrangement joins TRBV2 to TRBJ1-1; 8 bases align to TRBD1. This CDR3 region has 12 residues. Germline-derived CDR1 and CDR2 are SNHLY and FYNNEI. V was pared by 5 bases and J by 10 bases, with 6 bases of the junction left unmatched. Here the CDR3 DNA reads TGTGCCAGCAGTAACCGACAGGGGTTAGCTTTCTTT. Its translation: CASSNRQGLAFF.

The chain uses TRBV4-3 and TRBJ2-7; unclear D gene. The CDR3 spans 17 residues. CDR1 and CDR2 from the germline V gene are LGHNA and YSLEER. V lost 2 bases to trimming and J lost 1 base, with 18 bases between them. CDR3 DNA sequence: TGCGCCAGCAGCCAAATGGCCCTCGGCCAAACATCCTACGAGCAGTACTTC. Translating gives CASSQMALGQTSYEQYF.

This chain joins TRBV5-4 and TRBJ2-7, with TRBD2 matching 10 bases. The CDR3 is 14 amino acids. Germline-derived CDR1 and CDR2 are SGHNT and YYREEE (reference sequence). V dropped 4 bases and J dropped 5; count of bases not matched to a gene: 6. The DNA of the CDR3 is TGTGCCAGCAGCGTGGGACTAGCGTCGAACGAGCAGTACTTC. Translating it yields CASSVGLASNEQYF.

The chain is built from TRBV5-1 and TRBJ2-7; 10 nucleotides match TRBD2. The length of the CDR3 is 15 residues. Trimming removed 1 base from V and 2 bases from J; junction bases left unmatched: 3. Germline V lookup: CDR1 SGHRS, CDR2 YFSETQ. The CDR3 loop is CASSLLLAGTYEQYF. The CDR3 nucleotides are TGCGCCAGCAGCTTGTTACTAGCGGGGACCTACGAGCAGTACTTC.

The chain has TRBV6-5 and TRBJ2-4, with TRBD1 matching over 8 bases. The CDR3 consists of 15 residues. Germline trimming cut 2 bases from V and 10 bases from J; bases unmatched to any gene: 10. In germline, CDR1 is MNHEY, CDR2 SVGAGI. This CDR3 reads CASSYGARTGRIQYF. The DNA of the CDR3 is TGTGCCAGCAGTTACGGTGCCCGGACAGGGCGGATTCAGTACTTC.

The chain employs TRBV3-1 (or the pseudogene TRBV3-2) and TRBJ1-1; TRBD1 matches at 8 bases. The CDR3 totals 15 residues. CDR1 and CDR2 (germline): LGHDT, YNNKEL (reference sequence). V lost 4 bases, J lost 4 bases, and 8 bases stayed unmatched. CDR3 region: CASSPRDRGATEAFF. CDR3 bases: TGTGCCAGCAGCCCGCGAGACAGGGGCGCCACTGAAGCTTTCTTT.

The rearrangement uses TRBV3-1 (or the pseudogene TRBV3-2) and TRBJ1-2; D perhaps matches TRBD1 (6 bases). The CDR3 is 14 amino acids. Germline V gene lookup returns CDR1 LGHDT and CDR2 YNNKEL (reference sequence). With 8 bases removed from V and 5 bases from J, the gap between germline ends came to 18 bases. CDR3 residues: CASLKQGSPYGYTF. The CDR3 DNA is TGTGCCAGCTTGAAACAGGGATCCCCTTATGGCTACACCTTC.

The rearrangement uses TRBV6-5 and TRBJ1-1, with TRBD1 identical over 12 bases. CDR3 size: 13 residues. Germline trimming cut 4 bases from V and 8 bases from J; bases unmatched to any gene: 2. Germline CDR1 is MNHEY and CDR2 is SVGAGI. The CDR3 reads CASSSGTGGEAFF. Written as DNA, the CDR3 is TGTGCCAGCAGTTCCGGGACAGGGGGCGAAGCTTTCTTT.

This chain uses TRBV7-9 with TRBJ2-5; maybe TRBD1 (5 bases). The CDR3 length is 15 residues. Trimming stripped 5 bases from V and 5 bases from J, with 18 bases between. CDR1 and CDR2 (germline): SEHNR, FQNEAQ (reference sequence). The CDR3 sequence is CASSNERGALETQYF. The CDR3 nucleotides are TGTGCCAGCAGCAACGAAAGGGGCGCCCTTGAGACCCAGTACTTC.

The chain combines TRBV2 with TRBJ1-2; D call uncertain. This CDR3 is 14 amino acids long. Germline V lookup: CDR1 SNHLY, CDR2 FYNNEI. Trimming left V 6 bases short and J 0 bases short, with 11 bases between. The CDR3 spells CASRPDGANYGYTF. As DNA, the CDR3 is TGTGCCAGCAGGCCGGACGGTGCTAACTATGGCTACACCTTC.

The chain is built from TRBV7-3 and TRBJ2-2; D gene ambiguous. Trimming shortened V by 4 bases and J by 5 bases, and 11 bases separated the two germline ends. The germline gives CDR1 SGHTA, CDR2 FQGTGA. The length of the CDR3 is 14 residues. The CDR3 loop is CASSSDWLTGELFF. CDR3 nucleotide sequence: TGTGCCAGCAGCTCCGACTGGCTGACCGGGGAGCTGTTTTTT. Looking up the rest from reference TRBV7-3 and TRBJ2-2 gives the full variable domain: GAGVSQTPSNKVTEKGKYVELRCDPISGHTALYWYRQSLGQGPEFLIYFQGTGAADDSGLPNDRFFAVRPEGSVSTLKIQRTERGDSAVYLCASSSDWLTGELFFGEGSRLTVL.

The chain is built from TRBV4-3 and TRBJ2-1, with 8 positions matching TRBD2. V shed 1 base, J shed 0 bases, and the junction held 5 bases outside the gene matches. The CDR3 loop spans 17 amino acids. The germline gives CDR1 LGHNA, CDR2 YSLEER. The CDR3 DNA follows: TGCGCCAGCAGCCAAGGGACTAGCAGGAGCTCCTACAATGAGCAGTTCTTC. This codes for CASSQGTSRSSYNEQFF.

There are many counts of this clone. Written as DNA, the CDR3 is TGTGCCAGCAGTTTATTCGGGCTATCTGGAAACACCATATATTTT. Translating gives CASSLFGLSGNTIYF. The V call is TRBV28, the J call TRBJ1-3; D gene uncertain. This CDR3 comprises 15 residues. V was clipped by 1 base and J by 1 base, with 8 bases between them. CDR1 MDHEN and CDR2 SYDVKM come from the germline V gene.

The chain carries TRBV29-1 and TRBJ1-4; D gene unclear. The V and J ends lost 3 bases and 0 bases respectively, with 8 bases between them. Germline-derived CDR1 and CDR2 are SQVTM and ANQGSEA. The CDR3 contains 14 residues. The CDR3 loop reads CSVDRFATNEKLFF. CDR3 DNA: TGCAGCGTTGATAGGTTTGCAACTAATGAAAAACTGTTTTTT.

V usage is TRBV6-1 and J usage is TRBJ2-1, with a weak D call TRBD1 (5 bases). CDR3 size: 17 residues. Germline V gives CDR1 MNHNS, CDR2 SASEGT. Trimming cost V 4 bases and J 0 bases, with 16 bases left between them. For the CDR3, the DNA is TGTGCCAGCAGTGGTAGGTTTGGGGCTAGCTCCTACAATGAGCAGTTCTTC. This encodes CASSGRFGASSYNEQFF.

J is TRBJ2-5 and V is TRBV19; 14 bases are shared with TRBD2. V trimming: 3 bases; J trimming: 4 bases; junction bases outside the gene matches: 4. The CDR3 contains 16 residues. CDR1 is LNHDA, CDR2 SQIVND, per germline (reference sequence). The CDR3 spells CASSIPGTSGGETQYF. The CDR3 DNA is TGTGCCAGTAGTATCCCAGGGACTAGCGGGGGAGAGACCCAGTACTTC.

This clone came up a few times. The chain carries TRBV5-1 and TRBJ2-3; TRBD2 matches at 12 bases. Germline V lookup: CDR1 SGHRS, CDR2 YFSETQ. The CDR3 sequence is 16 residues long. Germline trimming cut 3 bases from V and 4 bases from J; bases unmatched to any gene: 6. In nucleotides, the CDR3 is TGCGCCAGCAGCTCCGGGACTAGCGGGTGGGCAGATACGCAGTATTTT. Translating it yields CASSSGTSGWADTQYF. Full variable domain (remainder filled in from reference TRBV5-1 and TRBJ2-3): KAGVTQTPRYLIKTRGQQVTLSCSPISGHRSVSWYQQTPGQGLQFLFEYFSETQRNKGNFPGRFSGRQFSNSRSEMNVSTLELGDSALYLCASSSGTSGWADTQYFGPGTRLTVL.

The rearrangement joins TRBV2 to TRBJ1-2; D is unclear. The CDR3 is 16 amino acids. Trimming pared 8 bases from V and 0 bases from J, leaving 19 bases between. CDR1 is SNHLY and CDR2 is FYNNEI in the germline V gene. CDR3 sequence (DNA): TGTGCCAGCTACAATTTTGACCATTCATCTAACTATGGCTACACCTTC. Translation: CASYNFDHSSNYGYTF.

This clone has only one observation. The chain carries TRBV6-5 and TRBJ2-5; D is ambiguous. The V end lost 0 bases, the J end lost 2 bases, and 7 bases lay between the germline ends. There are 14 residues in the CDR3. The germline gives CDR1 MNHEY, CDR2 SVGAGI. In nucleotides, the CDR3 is TGTGCCAGCAGTTACTCGACCATACAAGAGACCCAGTACTTC. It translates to CASSYSTIQETQYF.